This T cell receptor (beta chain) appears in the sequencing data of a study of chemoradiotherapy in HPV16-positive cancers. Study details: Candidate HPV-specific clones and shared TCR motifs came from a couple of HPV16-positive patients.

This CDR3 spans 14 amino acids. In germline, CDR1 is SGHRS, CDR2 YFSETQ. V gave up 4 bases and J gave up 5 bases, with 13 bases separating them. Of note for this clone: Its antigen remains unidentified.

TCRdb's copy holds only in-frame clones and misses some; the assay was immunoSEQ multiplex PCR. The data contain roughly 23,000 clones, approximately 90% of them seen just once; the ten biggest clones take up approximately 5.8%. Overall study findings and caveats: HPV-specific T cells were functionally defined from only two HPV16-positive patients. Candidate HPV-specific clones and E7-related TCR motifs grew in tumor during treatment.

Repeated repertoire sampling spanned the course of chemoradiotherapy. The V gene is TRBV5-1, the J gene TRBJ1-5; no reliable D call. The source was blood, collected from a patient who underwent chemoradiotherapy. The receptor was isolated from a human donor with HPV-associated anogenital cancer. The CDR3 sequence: CASSLGGPDQPQHF. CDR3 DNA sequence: TGCGCCAGCAGCCTGGGAGGGCCTGATCAGCCCCAGCATTTT.